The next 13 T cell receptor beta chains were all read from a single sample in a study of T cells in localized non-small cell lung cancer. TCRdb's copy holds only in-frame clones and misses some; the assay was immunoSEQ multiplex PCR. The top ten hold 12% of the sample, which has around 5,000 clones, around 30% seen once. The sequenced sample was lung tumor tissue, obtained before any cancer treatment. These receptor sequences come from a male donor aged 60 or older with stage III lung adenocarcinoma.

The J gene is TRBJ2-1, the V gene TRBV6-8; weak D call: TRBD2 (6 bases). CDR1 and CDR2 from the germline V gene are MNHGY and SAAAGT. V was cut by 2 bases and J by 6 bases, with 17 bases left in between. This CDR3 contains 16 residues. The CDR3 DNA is TGTGCCAGCAGTTACCGGGGACTCAGCCCTGGCAATGAGCAGTTCTTC. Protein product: CASSYRGLSPGNEQFF.

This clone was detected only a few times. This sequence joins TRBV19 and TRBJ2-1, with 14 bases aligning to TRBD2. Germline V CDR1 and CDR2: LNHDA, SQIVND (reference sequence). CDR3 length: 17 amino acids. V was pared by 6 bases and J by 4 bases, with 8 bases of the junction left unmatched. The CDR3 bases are TGTGCCAGTAGCAGACTAGCGGGAGGGCCTCTGTACAATGAGCAGTTCTTC. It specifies CASSRLAGGPLYNEQFF.

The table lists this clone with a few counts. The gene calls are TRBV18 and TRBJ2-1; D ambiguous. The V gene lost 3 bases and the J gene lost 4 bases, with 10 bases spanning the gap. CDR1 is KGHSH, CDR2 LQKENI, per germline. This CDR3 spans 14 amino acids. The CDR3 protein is CASSPQPNYNEQFF. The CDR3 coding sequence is TGTGCCAGCTCACCCCAGCCTAATTACAATGAGCAGTTCTTC.

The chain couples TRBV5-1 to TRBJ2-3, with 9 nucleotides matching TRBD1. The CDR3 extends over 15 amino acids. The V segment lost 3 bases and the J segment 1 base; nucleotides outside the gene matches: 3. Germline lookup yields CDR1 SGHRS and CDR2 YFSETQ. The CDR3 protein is CASSSRTGGTDTQYF. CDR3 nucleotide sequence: TGCGCCAGCAGCTCGCGGACAGGGGGCACAGATACGCAGTATTTT.

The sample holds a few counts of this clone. CDR3 coding DNA: TGTGCCAGCAGCGTAGGACTGCCTTGGGCCTACTTC. Its translation: CASSVGLPWAYF. The chain links TRBV6-8 to TRBJ2-4; a weak D match, TRBD2 (5 bases). The V gene lost 6 bases and the J gene lost 16 bases, with 19 bases spanning the gap. The CDR3 consists of 12 residues. The germline V gene encodes CDR1 MNHGY and CDR2 SAAAGT.

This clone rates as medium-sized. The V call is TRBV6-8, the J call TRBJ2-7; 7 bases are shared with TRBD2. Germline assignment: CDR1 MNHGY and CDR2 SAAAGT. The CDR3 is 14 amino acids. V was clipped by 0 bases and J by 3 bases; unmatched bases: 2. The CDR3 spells CASSYSGGDYEQYF. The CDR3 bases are TGTGCCAGCAGTTACTCGGGAGGGGACTACGAGCAGTACTTC.

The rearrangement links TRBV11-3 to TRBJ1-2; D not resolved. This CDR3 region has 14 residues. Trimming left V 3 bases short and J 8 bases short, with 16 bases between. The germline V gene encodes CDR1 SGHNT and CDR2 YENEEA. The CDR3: CASSLEVTAGGYTF. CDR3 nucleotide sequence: TGTGCCAGCAGCTTGGAGGTAACTGCGGGAGGCTACACCTTC.

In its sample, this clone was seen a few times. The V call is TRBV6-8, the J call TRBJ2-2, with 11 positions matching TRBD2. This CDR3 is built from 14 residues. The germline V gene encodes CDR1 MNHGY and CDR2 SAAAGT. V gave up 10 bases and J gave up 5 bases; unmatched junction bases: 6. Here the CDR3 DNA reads TGTGCCACTCTAGCGGGAGGCGGTACCGGGGAGCTGTTTTTT. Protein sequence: CATLAGGGTGELFF.

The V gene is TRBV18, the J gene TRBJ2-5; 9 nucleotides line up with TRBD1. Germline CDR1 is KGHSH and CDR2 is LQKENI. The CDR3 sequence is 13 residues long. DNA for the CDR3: TGTGTGTCCGGACAGGGGCTCCAAGAGACCCAGTACTTC. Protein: CVSGQGLQETQYF.

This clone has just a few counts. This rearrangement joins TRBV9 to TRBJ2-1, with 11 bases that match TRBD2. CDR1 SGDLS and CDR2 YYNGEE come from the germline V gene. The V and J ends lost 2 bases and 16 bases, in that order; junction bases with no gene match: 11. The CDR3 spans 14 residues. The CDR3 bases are TGTGCCAGCAGCGTGGACCCTAGCGGGAGGAACGAATTCTTC. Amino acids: CASSVDPSGRNEFF.

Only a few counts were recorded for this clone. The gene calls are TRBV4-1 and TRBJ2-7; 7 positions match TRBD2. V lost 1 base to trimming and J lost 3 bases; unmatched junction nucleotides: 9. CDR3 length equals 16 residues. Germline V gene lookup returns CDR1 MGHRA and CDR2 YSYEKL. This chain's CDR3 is CASSQVLGEGYYEQYF. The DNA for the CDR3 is TGCGCCAGCAGCCAAGTCCTGGGGGAGGGATACTACGAGCAGTACTTC.

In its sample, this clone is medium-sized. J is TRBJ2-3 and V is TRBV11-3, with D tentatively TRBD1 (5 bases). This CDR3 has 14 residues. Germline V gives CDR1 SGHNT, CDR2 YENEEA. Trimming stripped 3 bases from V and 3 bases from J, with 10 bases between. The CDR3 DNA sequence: TGTGCCAGCAGCTTTGACAGAACGACAGATACGCAGTATTTT. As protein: CASSFDRTTDTQYF. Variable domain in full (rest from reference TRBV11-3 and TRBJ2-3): EAGVVQSPRYKIIEKKQPVAFWCNPISGHNTLYWYLQNLGQGPELLIRYENEEAVDDSQLPKDRFSAERLKGVDSTLKIQPAELGDSAVYLCASSFDRTTDTQYFGPGTRLTVL.

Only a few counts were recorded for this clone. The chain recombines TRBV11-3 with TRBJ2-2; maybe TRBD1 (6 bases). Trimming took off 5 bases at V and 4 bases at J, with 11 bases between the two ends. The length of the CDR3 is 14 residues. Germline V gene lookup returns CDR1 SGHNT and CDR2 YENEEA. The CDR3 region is CASSIGQFTGELFF. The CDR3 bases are TGTGCCAGCAGCATCGGACAGTTCACCGGGGAGCTGTTTTTT. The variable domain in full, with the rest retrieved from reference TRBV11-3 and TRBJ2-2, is EAGVVQSPRYKIIEKKQPVAFWCNPISGHNTLYWYLQNLGQGPELLIRYENEEAVDDSQLPKDRFSAERLKGVDSTLKIQPAELGDSAVYLCASSIGQFTGELFFGEGSRLTVL.